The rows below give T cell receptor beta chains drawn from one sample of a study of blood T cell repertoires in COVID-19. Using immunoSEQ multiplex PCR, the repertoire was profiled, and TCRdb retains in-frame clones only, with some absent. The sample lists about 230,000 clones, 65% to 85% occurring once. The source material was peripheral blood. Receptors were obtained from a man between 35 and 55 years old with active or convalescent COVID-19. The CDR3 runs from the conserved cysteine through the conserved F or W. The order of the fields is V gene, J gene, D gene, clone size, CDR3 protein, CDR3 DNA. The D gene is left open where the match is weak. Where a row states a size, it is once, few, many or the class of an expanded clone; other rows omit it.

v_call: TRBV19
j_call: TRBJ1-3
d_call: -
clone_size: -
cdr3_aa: CASGGIGGPGNTIYF
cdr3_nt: TGTGCCAGTGGAGGGATAGGAGGGCCTGGAAACACCATATATTTT

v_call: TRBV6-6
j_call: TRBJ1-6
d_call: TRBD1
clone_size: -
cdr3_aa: CASSLTGGRSPLHF
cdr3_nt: TGTGCCAGCAGTTTGACAGGGGGTCGGTCACCCCTCCACTTT

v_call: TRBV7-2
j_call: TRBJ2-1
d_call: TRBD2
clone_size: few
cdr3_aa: CASSLGLAAEQFF
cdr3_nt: TGTGCCAGCAGCTTGGGACTAGCCGCTGAGCAGTTCTTC

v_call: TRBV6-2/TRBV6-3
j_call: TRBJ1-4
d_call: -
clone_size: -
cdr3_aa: CASSYFRDGNEKLFF
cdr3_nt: TGTGCCAGCAGTTACTTCAGGGATGGGAATGAAAAACTGTTTTTT

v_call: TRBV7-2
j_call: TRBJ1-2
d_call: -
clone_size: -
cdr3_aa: CASSLDRAMNYGYTF
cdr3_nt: TGTGCCAGCAGCTTAGACAGGGCAATGAACTATGGCTACACCTTC

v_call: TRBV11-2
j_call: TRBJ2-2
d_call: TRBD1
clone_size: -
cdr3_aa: CASSPLWGTGGTGELFF
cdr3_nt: TGTGCCAGCAGCCCCCTGTGGGGGACAGGAGGCACCGGGGAGCTGTTTTTT

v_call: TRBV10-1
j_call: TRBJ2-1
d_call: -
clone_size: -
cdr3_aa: CASRGGPMNEQFF
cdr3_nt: TGCGCCAGCCGTGGGGGGCCTATGAATGAGCAGTTCTTC

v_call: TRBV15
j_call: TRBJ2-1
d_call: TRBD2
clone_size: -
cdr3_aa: CATSRGPTSGKFSYNEQFF
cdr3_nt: TGTGCCACCAGCAGAGGCCCGACTAGCGGTAAATTCTCCTACAATGAGCAGTTCTTC

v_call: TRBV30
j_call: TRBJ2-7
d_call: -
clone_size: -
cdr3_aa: CAWDQGYEQYF
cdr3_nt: TGTGCCTGGGACCAGGGATACGAGCAGTACTTC

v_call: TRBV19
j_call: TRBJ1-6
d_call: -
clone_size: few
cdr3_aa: CASSVRVNNSPLHF
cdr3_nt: TGTGCCAGTAGTGTAAGAGTAAATAATTCACCCCTCCACTTT

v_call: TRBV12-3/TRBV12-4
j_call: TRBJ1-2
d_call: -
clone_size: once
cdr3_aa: CASSLRGSYGYTF
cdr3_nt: TGTGCCAGCAGTTTACGGGGGTCCTATGGCTACACCTTC

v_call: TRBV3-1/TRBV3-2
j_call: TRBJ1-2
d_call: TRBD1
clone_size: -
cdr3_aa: CASSPSPTGIYGYTF
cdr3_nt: TGTGCCAGCAGCCCCTCTCCGACAGGGATCTATGGCTACACCTTC

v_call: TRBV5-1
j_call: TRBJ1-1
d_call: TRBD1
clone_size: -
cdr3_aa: CASSQGASTEAFF
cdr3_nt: TGCGCCAGCTCACAGGGGGCGAGCACTGAAGCTTTCTTT

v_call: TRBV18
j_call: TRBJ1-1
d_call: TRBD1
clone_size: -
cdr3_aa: CASSPSPDRGLRGTEAFF
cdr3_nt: TGTGCCAGCTCACCTTCGCCGGACAGGGGGCTCCGGGGCACTGAAGCTTTCTTT